Below are 6 T cell receptor beta chains sequenced from a single sample in a study of T cell responses to AZD1222 COVID-19 vaccine. Profiled with immunoSEQ multiplex PCR; TCRdb holds only in-frame clones, not every one. The top ten hold around 5.9% of the sample, which has under 200,000 clones, more than 70% seen once. This specimen was peripheral blood, taken on day 0 of AZD1222 vaccination. These receptors came from an adult in good health.

This chain joins TRBV25-1 and TRBJ2-2, with 9 nucleotides matching TRBD1. With 5 bases clipped from V and 7 bases from J, the junction kept 11 bases outside the gene matches. The CDR3 is made up of 16 amino acids. CDR1 is MGHDK and CDR2 is SYGVNS in the germline V gene. The CDR3 sequence is CASSPGRGQGIGELFF. CDR3 DNA sequence: TGTGCCAGCAGTCCCGGACGGGGACAGGGCATCGGGGAGCTGTTTTTT.

The chain employs TRBV10-3 and TRBJ2-1; tentative D call: TRBD1 (7 bases). Trimming removed 4 bases from V and 4 bases from J, with 14 bases in between. This CDR3 region has 15 residues. The germline CDR1 and CDR2 sequences are ENHRY and SYGVKD. The CDR3 protein is CAISGGGTDYNEQFF. The CDR3 DNA follows: TGTGCCATCAGTGGGGGCGGGACAGATTACAATGAGCAGTTCTTC.

The chain has TRBV16 and TRBJ1-6; D is ambiguous. Looked up from germline, CDR1 is KGHSY and CDR2 is FQNENV. Trimming left V 5 bases short and J 10 bases short, with 9 bases between. CDR3 size: 12 residues. The CDR3 loop reads CASSFPYSPLHF. For the CDR3, the DNA is TGTGCCAGCAGCTTCCCGTACTCACCCCTCCACTTT.

The rearrangement uses TRBV7-3 and TRBJ1-1; D not resolved. Trimming cost V 5 bases and J 3 bases, with 19 bases left between them. This CDR3 contains 16 residues. Germline V lookup: CDR1 SGHTA, CDR2 FQGTGA. CDR3 nucleotides: TGTGCCAGCAGCCAAACCCCCCCCCGGAGGGACACTGAAGCTTTCTTT. It specifies CASSQTPPRRDTEAFF.

The gene calls are TRBV19 and TRBJ1-5; TRBD1 aligns across 9 bases. The CDR3 totals 14 residues. The germline gives CDR1 LNHDA, CDR2 SQIVND (reference sequence). J lost 6 bases, V lost 4 bases, and 4 bases had no gene match. The CDR3 here is CASSTGQGSQPQHF. The CDR3 nucleotides are TGTGCCAGTAGTACAGGACAGGGGAGTCAGCCCCAGCATTTT.

This chain links TRBV6-5 with TRBJ2-7, with D possibly being TRBD1 or TRBD2 (6 bases each). The V and J ends lost 4 bases and 5 bases respectively, with 15 bases between them. This CDR3 has 14 residues. CDR1 MNHEY and CDR2 SVGAGI come from the germline V gene. CDR3 region: CASSLQGGGHEQYF. The CDR3, as DNA: TGTGCCAGCAGTTTACAGGGAGGTGGGCACGAGCAGTACTTC.